The clone carrying this TCR beta chain was seen only a few times. Samples had at least 7 million PBMCs isolated from them. The sample originates from a study of blood T cells in healthy people across ages. Sample-barcoded 5' priming and a J-beta primer mix drove a second PCR of about 7 to 11 cycles. Each cDNA molecule was tagged by a template-switch adaptor with 12 random nucleotides. Via MiXCR, TCRdb re-called the 5' RACE reads, giving one row per CDR3 protein. The sample holds almost 1 million distinct CDR3 sequences, just over 50% seen once. CDR3 length equals 16 residues. V dropped 0 bases and J dropped 6; count of bases not matched to a gene: 6. Germline V lookup: CDR1 SGHRS, CDR2 YFSETQ.

The chain employs TRBV5-1 and TRBJ2-1; the match to TRBD2 covers 10 bases. The source of this sequence is a woman aged 55-69 years in good health. Sequenced input: blood. DNA of the CDR3: TGCGCCAGCAGCTTGGTGGGACTAGCGAACAGCAATGAGCAGTTCTTC. It is translated as CASSLVGLANSNEQFF.